The rows below give T cell receptor beta chains drawn from one sample of a study of OX40 agonist ivuxolimab in advanced cancers. Here immunoSEQ multiplex PCR was the method, and the copy in TCRdb shows in-frame clones only, minus some. The sample holds tens of thousands of clones, 85% seen once. The sequencing here drew on CD4+ or CD8+ T cells sorted from blood, taken in a trial of the OX40 agonist ivuxolimab. These receptors all come from an adult with an advanced solid tumor such as melanoma, head and neck, liver or kidney cancer. Both conserved end residues are part of each CDR3. The D gene is left open where the match is weak. Clone sizes are given selectively: once, few, many, or a class where the clone is expanded.

cdr3_length	d_call	v_call	j_call	clone_size	cdr3_aa	cdr3_nt
11	.	TRBV20-1	TRBJ1-2	.	CSARGDYGYTF	TGCAGTGCTAGAGGCGACTATGGCTACACCTTC
14	.	TRBV5-6	TRBJ2-1	few	CASSLNYPGNEQFF	TGTGCCAGCAGCTTGAATTACCCGGGGAATGAGCAGTTCTTC
17	TRBD1	TRBV5-8	TRBJ1-4	.	CASSSLTGTATNEKLFF	TGTGCCAGCAGCTCTTTGACAGGGACTGCAACTAATGAAAAACTGTTTTTT
13	.	TRBV10-3	TRBJ2-7	.	CAISEGRLYEQYF	TGTGCCATCAGTGAAGGTAGACTCTACGAGCAGTACTTC
15	TRBD2	TRBV11-2	TRBJ2-7	few	CASSLTSGTPSAQYF	TGTGCCAGCAGCTTGACTAGCGGGACGCCTAGCGCGCAGTACTTC
15	.	TRBV13	TRBJ1-2	.	CASSLDSDYNYGYTF	TGTGCCAGCAGCCTAGACAGTGATTATAACTATGGCTACACCTTC
13	.	TRBV30	TRBJ1-1	.	CAWSVSRDTEAFF	TGTGCCTGGAGTGTAAGCAGGGACACTGAAGCTTTCTTT
15	TRBD1	TRBV27	TRBJ1-2	once	CASSGGTGRLDGYTF	TGTGCCAGCAGTGGCGGGACAGGTCGTTTGGATGGCTACACCTTC
15	TRBD1	TRBV30	TRBJ2-7	.	CAWSVGTGGSYEQYF	TGTGCCTGGAGTGTGGGGACAGGGGGCTCCTACGAGCAGTACTTC
14	TRBD2	TRBV30	TRBJ2-2	.	CAWTSGAITGELFF	TGTGCCTGGACTAGCGGGGCCATCACCGGGGAGCTGTTTTTT
15	TRBD2	TRBV5-1	TRBJ2-1	.	CASSIGTSGSNEQFF	TGCGCCAGCAGCATCGGGACTAGCGGGAGTAATGAGCAGTTCTTC